This entry describes one T cell receptor (beta chain). A library of TCRbeta sequences, prepared with unique molecular identifiers, was generated. TCRdb reanalysed the PCR reads using MiXCR and keeps one entry per CDR3 protein. The table records about 370,000 distinct CDR3 sequences, about a fifth of them present only once. This entry comes from a study of T-cell reconstitution after alpha-beta-depleted transplantation in children. The specimen was PBMCs from the stem cell graft donor, collected from the stem cell graft. The sequence came from a human donor who donated a stem cell graft to a child with acute myeloid leukemia.

As DNA, the CDR3 is TGCAGCGTTGTTACCGCCCCCATGGCAGATACGCAGTATTTT. Protein product: CSVVTAPMADTQYF. The chain couples TRBV29-1 to TRBJ2-3; D is undetermined. Between the trimmed V and J ends, which lost 4 bases and 4 bases, there was a span of 15 bases. The CDR3 is made up of 14 amino acids. CDR1 is SQVTM and CDR2 is ANQGSEA in the germline V gene.